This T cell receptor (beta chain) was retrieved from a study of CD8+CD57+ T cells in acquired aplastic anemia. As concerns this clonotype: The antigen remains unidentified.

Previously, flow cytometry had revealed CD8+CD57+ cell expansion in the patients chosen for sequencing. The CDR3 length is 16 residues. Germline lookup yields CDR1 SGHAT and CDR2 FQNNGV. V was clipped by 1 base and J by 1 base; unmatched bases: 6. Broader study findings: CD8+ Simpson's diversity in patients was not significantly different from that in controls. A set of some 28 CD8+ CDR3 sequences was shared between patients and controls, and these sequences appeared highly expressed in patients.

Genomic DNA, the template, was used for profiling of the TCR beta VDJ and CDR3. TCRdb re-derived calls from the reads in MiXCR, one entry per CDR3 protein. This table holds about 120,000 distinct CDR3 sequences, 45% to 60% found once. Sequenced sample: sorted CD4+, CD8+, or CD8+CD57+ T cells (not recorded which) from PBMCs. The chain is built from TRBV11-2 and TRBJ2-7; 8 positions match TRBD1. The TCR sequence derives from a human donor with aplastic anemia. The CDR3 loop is CASSLGWDRSSYEQYF. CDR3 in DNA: TGTGCCAGCAGCTTAGGGTGGGACAGGTCGTCCTACGAGCAGTACTTC. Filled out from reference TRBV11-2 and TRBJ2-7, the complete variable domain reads EAGVAQSPRYKIIEKRQSVAFWCNPISGHATLYWYQQILGQGPKLLIQFQNNGVVDDSQLPKDRFSAERLKGVDSTLKIQPAKLEDSAVYLCASSLGWDRSSYEQYFGPGTRLTVT.